This TCR beta chain was recovered during a study of T cell repertoires in cytomegalovirus infection. Study summary: Public TCR beta signature analysis indicated the presence of both CMV infection and matching HLA type. Study-level findings and limits: There were HLA-C-restricted CMV-specific TCR beta clonotypes dominating the ex vivo response. The study identified carriers of CMV plus the relevant HLA from cumulative public TCR beta family frequency.

TCRdb redid the calling of the reads with MiXCR, one entry per CDR3 protein. Here the sample spans hundreds of thousands of distinct CDR3 sequences, approximately 31% being singletons. This clonotype was observed many times. The antigen is not known. Germline V lookup: CDR1 SGHAT, CDR2 FQNNGV. CDR3 length: 16 residues. The V end lost 0 bases, the J end lost 4 bases, and 12 bases lay between the germline ends. Specimen: PBMCs. The rearrangement joins TRBV11-2 to TRBJ1-4, with D perhaps TRBD1 (6 bases). This sequence was found in a human donor in good health (CMV status not recorded). Some clones in this sample may be carry-over from other donors' samples. CDR3 nucleotides: TGTGCCAGCAGCTTAGAGTATGGGACACTTAATGAAAAACTGTTTTTT. Translation gives CASSLEYGTLNEKLFF.